This TCR beta chain was found in a study of control samples from healthy donors and cancer patients. The CDR3 length is 15 residues. V was shortened by 8 bases and J by 1 base, with 15 bases between the two germline ends. Germline CDR1 reads LNHDA; CDR2 reads SQIVND (reference sequence). TCRdb's table, derived via immunoSEQ multiplex PCR, lists solely in-frame clones and lacks some. The profile shows about 150,000 clones, roughly 94% of them singletons. The sequence was collected from a man aged 40-49 years in good health. The chain employs TRBV19 and TRBJ1-5; D gene uncertain. The specimen was blood. The CDR3 spells CASSRLSESNQPQHF. The CDR3 DNA reads as TGTGCCAGTTCAAGGTTGAGTGAGAGCAATCAGCCCCAGCATTTT.